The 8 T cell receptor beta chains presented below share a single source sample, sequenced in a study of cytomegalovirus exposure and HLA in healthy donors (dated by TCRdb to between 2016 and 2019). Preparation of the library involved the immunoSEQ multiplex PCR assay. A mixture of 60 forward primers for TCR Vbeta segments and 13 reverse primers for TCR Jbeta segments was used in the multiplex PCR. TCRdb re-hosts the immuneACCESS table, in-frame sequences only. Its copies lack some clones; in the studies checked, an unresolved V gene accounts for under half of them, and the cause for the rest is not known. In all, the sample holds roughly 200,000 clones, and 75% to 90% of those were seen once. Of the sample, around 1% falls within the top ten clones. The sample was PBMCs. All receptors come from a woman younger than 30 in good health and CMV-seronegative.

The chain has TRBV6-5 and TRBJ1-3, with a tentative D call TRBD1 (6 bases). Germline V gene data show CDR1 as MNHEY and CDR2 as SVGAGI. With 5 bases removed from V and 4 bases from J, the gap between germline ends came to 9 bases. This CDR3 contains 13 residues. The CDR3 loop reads CASSTGIGNTIYF. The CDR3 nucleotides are TGTGCCAGCAGTACAGGGATCGGAAACACCATATATTTT.

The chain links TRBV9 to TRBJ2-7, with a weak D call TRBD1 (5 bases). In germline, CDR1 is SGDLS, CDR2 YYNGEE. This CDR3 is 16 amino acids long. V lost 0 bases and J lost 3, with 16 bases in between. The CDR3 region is CASSVGNRHQVYEQYF. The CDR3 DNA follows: TGTGCCAGCAGCGTAGGTAACAGGCACCAAGTCTACGAGCAGTACTTC.

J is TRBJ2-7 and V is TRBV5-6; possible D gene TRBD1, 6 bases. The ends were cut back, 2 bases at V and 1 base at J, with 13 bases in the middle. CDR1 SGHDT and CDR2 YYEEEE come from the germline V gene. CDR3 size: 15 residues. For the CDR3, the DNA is TGTGCCAGCAGCTTTGGACAGCGAAGTTCCTACGAGCAGTACTTC. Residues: CASSFGQRSSYEQYF.

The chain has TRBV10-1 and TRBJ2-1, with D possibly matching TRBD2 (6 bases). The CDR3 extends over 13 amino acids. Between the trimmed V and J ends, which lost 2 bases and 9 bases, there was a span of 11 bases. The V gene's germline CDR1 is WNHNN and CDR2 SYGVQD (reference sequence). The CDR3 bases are TGCGCCAGCAGTGAGCTCGGGGGATCTGAGCAGTTCTTC. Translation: CASSELGGSEQFF.

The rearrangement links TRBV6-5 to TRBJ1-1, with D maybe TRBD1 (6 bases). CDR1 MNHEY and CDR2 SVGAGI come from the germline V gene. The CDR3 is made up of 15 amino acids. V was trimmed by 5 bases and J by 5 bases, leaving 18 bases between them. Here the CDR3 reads CASSSRDTWLTEAFF. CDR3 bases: TGTGCCAGCAGTAGCCGGGACACCTGGTTAACTGAAGCTTTCTTT.

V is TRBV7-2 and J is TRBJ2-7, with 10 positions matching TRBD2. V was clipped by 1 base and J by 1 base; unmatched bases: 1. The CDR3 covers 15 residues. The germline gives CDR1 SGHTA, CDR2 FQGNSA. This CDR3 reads CASSLVAGGSYEQYF. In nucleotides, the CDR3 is TGTGCCAGCAGCTTAGTAGCGGGGGGTTCCTACGAGCAGTACTTC.

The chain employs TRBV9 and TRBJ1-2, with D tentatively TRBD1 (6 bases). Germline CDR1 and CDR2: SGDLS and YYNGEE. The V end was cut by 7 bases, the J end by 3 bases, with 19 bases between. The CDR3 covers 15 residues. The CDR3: CASGDGGAPHYGYTF. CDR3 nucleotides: TGTGCCAGCGGGGACGGGGGGGCCCCTCACTATGGCTACACCTTC.

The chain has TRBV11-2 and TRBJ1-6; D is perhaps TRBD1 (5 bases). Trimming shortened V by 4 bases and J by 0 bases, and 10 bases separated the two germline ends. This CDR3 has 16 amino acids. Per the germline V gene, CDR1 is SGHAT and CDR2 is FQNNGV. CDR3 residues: CASSSRQSSYNSPLHF. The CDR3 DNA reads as TGTGCCAGCAGCTCTCGACAGTCCTCCTATAATTCACCCCTCCACTTT.